The 7 T cell receptor beta chains presented below share a single source sample, sequenced in a study of shared clonotypes between healthy human individuals. Some clones are missing from TCRdb's copy, which holds only in-frame ones; the method was immunoSEQ multiplex PCR. This table has some 2,500,000 clones, around 93% appearing once. Sequences were obtained from naive CD4+ T cells from PBMCs. As to subset: CD45RA+ positively selected. Every receptor here comes from a young man in good health. Some clones in this sample may be carry-over from other donors' samples.

The chain carries TRBV2 and TRBJ1-5, with TRBD1 identical over 8 bases. The CDR3 runs 14 residues. V shed 6 bases, J shed 9 bases, and the junction held 10 bases outside the gene matches. Germline-derived CDR1 and CDR2 are SNHLY and FYNNEI. The CDR3, as DNA: TGTGCCAGCAGGGACGGACAGGGCCCGGGGCCCCAGCATTTT. Its translation is CASRDGQGPGPQHF.

The V call is TRBV5-1, the J call TRBJ2-1; possibly TRBD2 for D (5 bases). Germline loops: CDR1 SGHRS, CDR2 YFSETQ. Trimming cost V 0 bases and J 3 bases, with 10 bases left between them. The CDR3 extends over 15 amino acids. The CDR3 reads CASSLVGVNYNEQFF. In nucleotides, the CDR3 is TGCGCCAGCAGCTTGGTCGGGGTTAACTACAATGAGCAGTTCTTC.

The V call is TRBV6-1, the J call TRBJ1-1; tentative D call: TRBD1 (5 bases). CDR1 and CDR2 (germline): MNHNS, SASEGT. V was cut by 2 bases and J by 1 base, with 8 bases left in between. There are 14 residues in the CDR3. For the CDR3, the DNA is TGTGCCAGCAGTGAACGTCAGGGGAACACTGAAGCTTTCTTT. It encodes CASSERQGNTEAFF.

The chain links TRBV11-2 to TRBJ1-3, with 9 nucleotides matching TRBD1. Germline CDR1 and CDR2: SGHAT and FQNNGV. This CDR3 contains 15 residues. Germline trimming cut 1 base from V and 2 bases from J; bases unmatched to any gene: 0. The CDR3 loop is CASSLGQGAGNTIYF. The CDR3 DNA sequence: TGTGCCAGCAGCTTAGGACAGGGGGCTGGAAACACCATATATTTT.

The CDR3, as DNA: TGTGCCAGCAGTTTCCTTGGACTAGCGGGAGATGGCACAGATACGCAGTATTTT. Its translation is CASSFLGLAGDGTDTQYF. The chain uses TRBV27 and TRBJ2-3; 13 bases line up with TRBD2. V was clipped by 3 bases and J by 1 base; unmatched bases: 7. The germline V gene encodes CDR1 MNHEY and CDR2 SMNVEV (reference sequence). The CDR3 loop spans 18 amino acids.

Only a few counts were recorded for this clone. The chain uses TRBV18 and TRBJ1-4; 9 bases agree with TRBD1. The CDR3 sequence is 15 residues long. J lost 7 bases, V lost 6 bases, and 9 bases had no gene match. Germline V CDR1 and CDR2: KGHSH, LQKENI. The CDR3 here is CASSRNRGRSEKLFF. CDR3 coding DNA: TGTGCCAGCTCGCGAAACAGGGGGCGAAGTGAAAAACTGTTTTTT.

V gene TRBV5-1 combines with J gene TRBJ1-4; D may be TRBD1 (6 bases). Trimming shortened V by 6 bases and J by 7 bases, and 16 bases separated the two germline ends. From germline, CDR1 is SGHRS and CDR2 YFSETQ. The length of the CDR3 is 14 residues. As DNA, the CDR3 is TGCGCCAGCACCGCCAACAGGGCGGGTGAAAAACTGTTTTTT. It specifies CASTANRAGEKLFF.